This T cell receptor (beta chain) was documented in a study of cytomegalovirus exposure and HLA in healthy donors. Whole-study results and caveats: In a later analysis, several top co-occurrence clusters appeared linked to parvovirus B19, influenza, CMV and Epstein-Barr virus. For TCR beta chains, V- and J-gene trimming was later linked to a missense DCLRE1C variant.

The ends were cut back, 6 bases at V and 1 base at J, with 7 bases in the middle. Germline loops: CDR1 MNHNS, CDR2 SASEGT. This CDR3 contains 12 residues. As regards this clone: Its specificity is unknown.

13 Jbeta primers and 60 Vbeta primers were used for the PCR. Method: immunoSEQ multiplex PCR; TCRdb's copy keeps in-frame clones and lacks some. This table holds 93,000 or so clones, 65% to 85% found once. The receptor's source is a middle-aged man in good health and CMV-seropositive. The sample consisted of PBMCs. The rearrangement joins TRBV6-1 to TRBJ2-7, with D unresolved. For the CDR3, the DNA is TGTGCCAGCAGAGCAAATTCCTACGAGCAGTACTTC. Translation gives CASRANSYEQYF.